This TCR beta chain was retrieved from a study of Ad26.COV2.S vaccination and SARS-CoV-2 variants. Libraries were prepared by immunoSEQ multiplex PCR; TCRdb keeps only in-frame clonotypes and omits some of them. In the table there are 400,000 to 450,000 clones, approximately 90% of which are singletons. Indicated treatment: around 19 received Ad26.COV2.S at low or high dose, single or two shots; roughly five received placebo; per-sample allocation not given. Specimen acquisition occurred on day 63 following the initial vaccine or placebo injection. The sample came from a Boston adult aged 18-55 years. The germline CDR1 and CDR2 sequences are MNHEY and SVGEGT. The V end was cut by 1 base, the J end by 1 base, with 7 bases between. This CDR3 has 14 amino acids.

This sequence joins TRBV6-2 or TRBV6-3 and TRBJ1-1; D not certain. The sample consisted of peripheral blood, taken in a trial of Ad26.COV2.S vaccine versus placebo. The TCR comes from a person between 18 and 65 years old who received the Ad26.COV2.S COVID-19 vaccine or a placebo. The CDR3 loop reads CASSYWSANTEAFF. The CDR3 DNA is TGTGCCAGCAGTTACTGGTCCGCGAACACTGAAGCTTTCTTT.